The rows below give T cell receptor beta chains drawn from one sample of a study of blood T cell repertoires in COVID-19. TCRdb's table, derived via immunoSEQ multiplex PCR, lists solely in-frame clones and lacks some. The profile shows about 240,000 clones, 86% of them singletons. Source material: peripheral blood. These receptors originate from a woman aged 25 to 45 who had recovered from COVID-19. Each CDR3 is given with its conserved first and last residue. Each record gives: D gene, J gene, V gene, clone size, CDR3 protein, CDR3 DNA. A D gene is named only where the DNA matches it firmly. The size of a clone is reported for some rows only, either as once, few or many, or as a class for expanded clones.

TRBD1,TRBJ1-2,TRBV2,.,CASKIGQGVDGYTF,TGTGCCAGCAAAATCGGACAGGGGGTGGATGGCTACACCTTC
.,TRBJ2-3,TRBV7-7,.,CASSEVPGQGSTDTQYF,TGTGCCAGCAGCGAAGTCCCTGGGCAGGGGAGCACAGATACGCAGTATTTT
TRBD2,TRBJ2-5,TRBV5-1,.,CASSRGLAGAEKETQYF,TGCGCCAGCAGCAGGGGACTAGCGGGGGCGGAAAAAGAGACCCAGTACTTC
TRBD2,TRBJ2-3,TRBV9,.,CASSVVDSGGFPDTQYF,TGTGCCAGCAGCGTAGTGGATAGCGGGGGGTTTCCAGATACGCAGTATTTT
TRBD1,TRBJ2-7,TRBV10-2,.,CASRMSGGAYEQYF,TGCGCCAGCAGAATGTCAGGGGGCGCGTACGAGCAGTACTTC
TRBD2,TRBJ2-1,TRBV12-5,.,CASGSVAGLAYNEQFF,TGTGCTAGTGGTTCCGTAGCGGGGCTGGCTTACAATGAGCAGTTCTTC
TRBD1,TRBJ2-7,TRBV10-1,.,CASSEGTGYEQYF,TGCGCCAGCAGTGAAGGGACAGGGTACGAGCAGTACTTC
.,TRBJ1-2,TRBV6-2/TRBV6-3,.,CASSYQRGVGYGYTF,TGTGCCAGCAGTTACCAGCGGGGTGTGGGCTATGGCTACACCTTC
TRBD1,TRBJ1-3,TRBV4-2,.,CASSHTDRAAGNTIYF,TGTGCCAGCAGCCACACGGACAGGGCGGCCGGAAACACCATATATTTT
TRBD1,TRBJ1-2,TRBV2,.,CASRDDRGSSGYTF,TGTGCCAGCAGGGATGACAGGGGATCGTCAGGCTACACCTTC
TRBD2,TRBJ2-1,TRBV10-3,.,CAISESRFPSGGLSYNEQFF,TGTGCCATCAGTGAGTCGAGGTTCCCTAGCGGGGGGCTCTCCTACAATGAGCAGTTCTTC
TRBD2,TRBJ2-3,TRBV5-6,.,CASSFSGSGGTDTQYF,TGTGCCAGCAGCTTTTCGGGTAGCGGGGGTACAGATACGCAGTATTTT
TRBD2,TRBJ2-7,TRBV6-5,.,CASSSRRLAGVYEQYF,TGTGCCAGCAGTTCAAGGCGGCTAGCGGGGGTATACGAGCAGTACTTC
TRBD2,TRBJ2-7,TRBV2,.,CASIRLAGSYEQYF,TGTGCCAGTATAAGACTAGCGGGGTCCTACGAGCAGTACTTC
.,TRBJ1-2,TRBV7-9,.,CASSLAAGGSGYTF,TGTGCCAGCAGCTTAGCGGCGGGAGGGAGTGGCTACACCTTC
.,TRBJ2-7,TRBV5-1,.,CASYGERNYEQYF,TGCGCCAGCTACGGGGAGAGGAACTACGAGCAGTACTTC
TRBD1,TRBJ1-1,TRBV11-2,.,CASSLVGTGPMNTEAFF,TGTGCCAGCAGCTTAGTTGGGACAGGGCCCATGAACACTGAAGCTTTCTTT
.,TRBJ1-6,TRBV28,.,CASSFKLLADSPLHF,TGTGCCAGCAGTTTCAAGCTTTTAGCGGATTCACCCCTCCACTTT
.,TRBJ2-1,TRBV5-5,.,CASSVDINNEQFF,TGTGCCAGCAGCGTGGACATCAACAATGAGCAGTTCTTC
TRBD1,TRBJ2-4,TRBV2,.,CASSDRTGTLLAKNIQYF,TGTGCCAGCAGTGATAGGACAGGAACCCTGCTAGCCAAAAACATTCAGTACTTC
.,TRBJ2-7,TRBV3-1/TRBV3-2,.,CASSEGTVGEYEQYF,TGTGCCAGCAGCGAAGGGACGGTGGGAGAGTACGAGCAGTACTTC
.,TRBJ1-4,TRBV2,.,CASNPGVWGPANEKLFF,TGTGCCAGCAACCCCGGTGTGTGGGGGCCGGCTAATGAAAAACTGTTTTTT
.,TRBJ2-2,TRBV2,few,CASSDTLNTGELFF,TGTGCCAGCAGTGATACTCTTAACACCGGGGAGCTGTTTTTT
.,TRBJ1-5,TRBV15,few,CATSRDGGVGQPQHF,TGTGCCACCAGCAGAGATGGGGGGGTCGGGCAGCCCCAGCATTTT
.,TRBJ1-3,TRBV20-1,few,CSASKDSSGNTIYF,TGCAGTGCTAGTAAAGACAGCTCTGGAAACACCATATATTTT
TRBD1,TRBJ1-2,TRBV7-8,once,CASSLGIQGSSYGYTF,TGTGCCAGCAGCTTAGGGATACAGGGGAGCAGCTATGGCTACACCTTC
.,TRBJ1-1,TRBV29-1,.,CSVQKRGTEAFF,TGCAGCGTCCAAAAGAGGGGGACTGAAGCTTTCTTT
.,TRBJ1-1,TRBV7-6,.,CASSAEVPEAFF,TGTGCCAGCAGCGCCGAGGTACCTGAAGCTTTCTTT
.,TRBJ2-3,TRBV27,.,CASSLWGGLTDTQYF,TGTGCCAGCAGTTTATGGGGGGGGCTGACAGATACGCAGTATTTT
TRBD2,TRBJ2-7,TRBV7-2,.,CASSTPPLLAGVLPYEQYF,TGTGCCAGCAGCACCCCTCCATTACTAGCGGGGGTCCTACCCTACGAGCAGTACTTC
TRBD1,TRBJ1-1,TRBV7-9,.,CASSFRGRGMNTEAFF,TGTGCCAGCAGCTTCAGGGGGCGCGGGATGAACACTGAAGCTTTCTTT
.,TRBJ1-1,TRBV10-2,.,CASRAGVGMNTEAFF,TGCGCCAGCAGGGCAGGGGTAGGAATGAACACTGAAGCTTTCTTT
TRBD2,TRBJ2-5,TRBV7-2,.,CASSPLAGGVLETQYF,TGTGCCAGCAGCCCTCTAGCGGGGGGGGTCCTAGAGACCCAGTACTTC
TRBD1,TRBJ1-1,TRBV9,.,CASSVGLGQGEAFF,TGTGCCAGCAGCGTAGGATTGGGACAGGGCGAAGCTTTCTTT
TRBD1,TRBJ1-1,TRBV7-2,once,CASSLGPGGLTEAFF,TGTGCCAGCAGCTTAGGTCCAGGGGGCTTAACTGAAGCTTTCTTT
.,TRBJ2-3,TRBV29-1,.,CSALQWDTQYF,TGCAGCGCCCTACAGTGGGATACGCAGTATTTT
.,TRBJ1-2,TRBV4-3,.,CASSQALTDRYGYTF,TGCGCCAGCAGCCAAGCTCTCACAGACCGCTATGGCTACACCTTC
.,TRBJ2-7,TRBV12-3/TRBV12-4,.,CASSYKGDHEQYF,TGTGCCAGCAGTTACAAGGGGGACCACGAGCAGTACTTC